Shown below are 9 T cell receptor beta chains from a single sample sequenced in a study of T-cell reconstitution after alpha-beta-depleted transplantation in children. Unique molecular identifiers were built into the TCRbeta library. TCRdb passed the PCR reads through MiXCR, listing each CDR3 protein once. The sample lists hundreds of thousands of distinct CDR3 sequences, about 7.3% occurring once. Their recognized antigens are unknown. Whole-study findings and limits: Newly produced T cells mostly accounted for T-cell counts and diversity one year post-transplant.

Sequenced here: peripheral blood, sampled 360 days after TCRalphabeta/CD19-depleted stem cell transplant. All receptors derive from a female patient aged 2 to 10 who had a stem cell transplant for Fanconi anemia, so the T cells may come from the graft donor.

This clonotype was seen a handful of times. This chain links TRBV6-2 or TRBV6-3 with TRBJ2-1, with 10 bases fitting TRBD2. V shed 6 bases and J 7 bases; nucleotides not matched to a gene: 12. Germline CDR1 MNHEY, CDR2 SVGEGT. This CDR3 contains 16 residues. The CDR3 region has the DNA TGTGCCAGCAGAACACCACTAGCGGGGCGAAGTAATGAGCAGTTCTTC. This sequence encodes CASRTPLAGRSNEQFF.

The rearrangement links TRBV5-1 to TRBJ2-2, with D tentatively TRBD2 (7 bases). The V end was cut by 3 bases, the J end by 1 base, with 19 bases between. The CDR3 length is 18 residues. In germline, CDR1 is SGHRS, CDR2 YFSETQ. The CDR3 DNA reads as TGCGCCAGCAGCTGGGGGGCGTCGACTAGCCGGAACACCGGGGAGCTGTTTTTT. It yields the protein CASSWGASTSRNTGELFF.

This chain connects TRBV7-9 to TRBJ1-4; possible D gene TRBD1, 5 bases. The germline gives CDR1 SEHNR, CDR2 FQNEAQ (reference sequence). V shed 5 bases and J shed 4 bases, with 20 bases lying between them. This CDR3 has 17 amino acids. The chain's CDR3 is CASSRPPIGGGNEKLFF. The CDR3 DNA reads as TGTGCCAGCAGCAGGCCCCCTATTGGGGGGGGTAATGAAAAACTGTTTTTT.

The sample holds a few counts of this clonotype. In DNA, the CDR3 is TGCGCCAGCAGCTCATTGGGGGCGCTCTCCTATGGCTACACCTTC. Translated, it gives CASSSLGALSYGYTF. The chain joins TRBV5-1 to TRBJ1-2; possibly TRBD1 for D (6 bases). The CDR3 covers 15 residues. Germline V gene lookup returns CDR1 SGHRS and CDR2 YFSETQ. Trimming left V 3 bases short and J 4 bases short, with 16 bases between.

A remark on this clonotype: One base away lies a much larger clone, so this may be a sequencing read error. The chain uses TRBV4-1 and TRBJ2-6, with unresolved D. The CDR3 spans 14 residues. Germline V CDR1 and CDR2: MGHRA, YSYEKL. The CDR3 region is CASSQTYLGNVLAF. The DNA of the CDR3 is TGCGCCAGCAGCCAGACTTATCTAGGCAACGTCCTGGCTTTC.

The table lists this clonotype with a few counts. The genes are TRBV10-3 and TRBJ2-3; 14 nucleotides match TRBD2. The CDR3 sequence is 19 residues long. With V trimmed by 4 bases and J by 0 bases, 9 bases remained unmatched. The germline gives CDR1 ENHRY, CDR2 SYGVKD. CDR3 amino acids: CAISGGGLAGAGSTDTQYF. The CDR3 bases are TGTGCCATCAGTGGGGGGGGACTAGCGGGGGCCGGGAGCACAGATACGCAGTATTTT.

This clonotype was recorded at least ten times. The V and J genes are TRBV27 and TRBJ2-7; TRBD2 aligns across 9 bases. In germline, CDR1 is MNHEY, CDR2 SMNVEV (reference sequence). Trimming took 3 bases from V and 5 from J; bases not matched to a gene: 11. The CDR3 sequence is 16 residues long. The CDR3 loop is CASSFLTSGSLNEQYF. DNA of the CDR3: TGTGCCAGCAGTTTTCTCACTAGCGGGTCGTTAAACGAGCAGTACTTC.

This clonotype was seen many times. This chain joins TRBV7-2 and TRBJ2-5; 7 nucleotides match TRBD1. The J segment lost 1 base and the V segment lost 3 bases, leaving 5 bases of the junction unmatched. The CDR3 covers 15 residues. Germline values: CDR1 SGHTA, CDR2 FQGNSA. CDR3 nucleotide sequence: TGTGCCAGCAGCTTGGGACAGCTAGCCCAAGAGACCCAGTACTTC. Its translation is CASSLGQLAQETQYF.

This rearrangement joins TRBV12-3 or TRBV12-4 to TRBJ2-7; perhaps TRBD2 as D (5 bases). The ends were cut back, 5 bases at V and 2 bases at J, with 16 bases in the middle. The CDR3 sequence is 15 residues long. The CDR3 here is CASSRGKSGAYEQYF. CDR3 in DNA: TGTGCCAGCAGTCGGGGTAAGAGTGGGGCCTACGAGCAGTACTTC.